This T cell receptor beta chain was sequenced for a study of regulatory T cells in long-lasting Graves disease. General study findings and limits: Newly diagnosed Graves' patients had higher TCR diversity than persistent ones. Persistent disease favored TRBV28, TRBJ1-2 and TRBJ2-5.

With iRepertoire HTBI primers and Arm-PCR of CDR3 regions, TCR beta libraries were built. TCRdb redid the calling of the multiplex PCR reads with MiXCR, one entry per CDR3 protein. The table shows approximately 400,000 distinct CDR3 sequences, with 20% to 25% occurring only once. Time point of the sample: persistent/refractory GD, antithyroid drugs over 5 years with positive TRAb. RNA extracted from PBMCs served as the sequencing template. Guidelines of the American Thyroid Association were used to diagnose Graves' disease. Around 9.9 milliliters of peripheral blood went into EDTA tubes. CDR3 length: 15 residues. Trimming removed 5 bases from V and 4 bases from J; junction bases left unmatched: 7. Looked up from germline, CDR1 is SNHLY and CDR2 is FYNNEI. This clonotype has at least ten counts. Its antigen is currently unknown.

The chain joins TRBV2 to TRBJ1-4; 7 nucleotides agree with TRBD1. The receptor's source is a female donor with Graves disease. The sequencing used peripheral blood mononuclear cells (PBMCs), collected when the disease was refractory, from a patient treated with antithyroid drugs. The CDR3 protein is CASSNLGQINEKLFF. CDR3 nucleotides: TGTGCCAGCAGTAATCTGGGACAGATTAATGAAAAACTGTTTTTT.